This T cell receptor (beta chain) emerged from a study of identical twins. Study-level points and caveats: Models underestimated TCR alpha sharing (out-of-frame) in monozygotic twins. Abundant beta clonotypes from cord blood bore fewer insertions; memory repertoires lacked this pattern. The conclusions drew on cross-sectional statistical analysis instead of tracking the same donors.

This clonotype was recorded many times. Its specificity is not known. TCRdb reprocessed the 5' RACE reads with MiXCR, giving one entry per CDR3 protein. The table includes 270,000 or so distinct CDR3 sequences, around 8.8% detected once. This CDR3 has 12 residues. V lost 4 bases, J lost 14 bases, and 7 bases stayed unmatched. The germline V gene has CDR1 SGHAT and CDR2 FQDESV (reference sequence). These records were also assigned to another study, of yellow fever vaccine responses in identical twins.

The chain is built from TRBV11-1 and TRBJ2-3, with 9 bases fitting TRBD1. Material for sequencing was CD8+ T cells sorted from blood. The source is a young woman in good health. The CDR3 DNA is TGTGCCAGCAGCTCTTCACAGGGGGCCGTGTATTTT. Encoded protein: CASSSSQGAVYF.